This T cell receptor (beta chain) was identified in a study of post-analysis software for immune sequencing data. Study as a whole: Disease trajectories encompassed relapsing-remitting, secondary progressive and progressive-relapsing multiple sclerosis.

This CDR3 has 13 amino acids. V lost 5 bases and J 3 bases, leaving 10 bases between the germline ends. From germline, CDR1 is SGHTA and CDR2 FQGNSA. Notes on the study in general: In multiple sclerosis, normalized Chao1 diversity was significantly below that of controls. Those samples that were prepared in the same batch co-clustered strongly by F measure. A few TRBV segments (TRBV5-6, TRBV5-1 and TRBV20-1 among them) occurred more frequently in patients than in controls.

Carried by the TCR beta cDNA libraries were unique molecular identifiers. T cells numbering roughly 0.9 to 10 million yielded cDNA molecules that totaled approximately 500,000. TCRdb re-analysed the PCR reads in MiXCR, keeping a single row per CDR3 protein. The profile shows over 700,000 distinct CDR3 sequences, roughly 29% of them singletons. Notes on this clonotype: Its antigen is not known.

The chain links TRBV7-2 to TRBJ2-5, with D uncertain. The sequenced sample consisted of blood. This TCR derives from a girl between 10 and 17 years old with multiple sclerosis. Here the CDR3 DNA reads TGTGCCAGCAGCCCCGGCCCAGAAGAGACCCAGTACTTC. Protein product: CASSPGPEETQYF.